This TCR beta chain derives from a study of T-cell memory formation after mild COVID-19. A remark on this clonotype: Its matching antigen is unknown.

Germline CDR1 reads MNHEY; CDR2 reads SVGEGT. The CDR3 runs to 15 residues. V lost 4 bases to trimming and J lost 7 bases; unmatched junction nucleotides: 10. General study points: Several responding clones turned up in pre-infection memory, indicating that cross-reactive memory may have taken part. The SARS-CoV-2 specificity of second-wave clones reaching peak at day 37 remained unverified.

TCRdb analysed the 5' RACE reads with MiXCR anew, one entry per CDR3 protein. Seen here are around 390,000 distinct CDR3 sequences, about 17% observed once, and the top ten hold approximately 21%. The clonotype comes from a man between 18 and 35 years old who had mild COVID-19 (a few samples of this study predate the infection). Cell type and time point are not known. The sequenced sample was PBMCs or a T cell subset sorted from them (not recorded which). V and J are TRBV6-2 or TRBV6-3 and TRBJ2-3; 8 positions match TRBD2. CDR3 residues: CASSLSGTSPYTQYF. The CDR3, as DNA: TGTGCCAGCAGTTTATCCGGGACTAGTCCCTATACGCAGTATTTT.